Detailed here is one TCR beta chain. The antigen is undetermined. Tagging with unique molecular identifiers was a feature of the TCR beta cDNA libraries. TCRdb re-derived calls from the PCR reads in MiXCR, one entry per CDR3 protein. This table holds about 460,000 distinct CDR3 sequences, 40% to 55% found once. These data belong to a study of post-analysis software for immune sequencing data. Whole-study findings and limits: Those with multiple sclerosis, the patient group, showed significantly lower normalized Chao1 diversity than controls. Four or five TRBV segments were significantly more frequent in patients than in controls. TRBV5-6, TRBV5-1 and TRBV20-1 were among these segments.

Germline-derived CDR1 and CDR2 are SGHRS and YFSETQ. CDR3 size: 15 residues. V was pared by 6 bases and J by 0 bases, with 10 bases between. The receptor was derived from a girl aged 5-17 years with multiple sclerosis. The rearrangement uses TRBV5-1 and TRBJ2-6; D remains unclear. Material: blood. The CDR3 bases are TGCGCCAGCACCTACACAATCTCTGGGGCCAACGTCCTGACTTTC. Protein product: CASTYTISGANVLTF.